Described below is a single T cell receptor (beta chain) sequence and its context. Its target is unknown. Sample time point: newly diagnosed GD, antithyroid drugs for less than 3 months. After RNA was extracted from PBMCs, the TCR library was made from it. It was an endocrinology department in Xi'an, China, that provided the patients. This CDR3 spans 18 amino acids. After removal of 4 bases from V and 4 bases from J, the junction contained 8 bases not matched to a gene. Per germline, CDR1 MGHRA and CDR2 YSYEKL. The entry originates in a study of regulatory T cells in long-lasting Graves disease. Study outcomes and limitations: Patients whose Graves' disease persisted exhibited lower TCR diversity than those newly diagnosed. Newly diagnosed disease favored TRBV20-1 and TRBJ2-1 over persistent disease.

CDR3-region Arm-PCR and iRepertoire HTBI primers produced the TCR beta libraries. In the study's own analysis: Sequenced samples collectively carried roughly 60 TRBV and over 11 TRBJ segments. Each CDR3 protein gets one entry after TCRdb re-called the multiplex PCR reads with MiXCR. The V and J calls follow TCRdb's processing rather than the paper's. Here the sample spans more than 450,000 distinct CDR3 sequences, around 15% being singletons. Separately, the same data were catalogued under a study of T cells in Graves' hyperthyroidism and ophthalmopathy.

Sequencing used peripheral blood mononuclear cells (PBMCs), obtained at new diagnosis, from a patient treated with antithyroid drugs. The origin of this receptor is a middle-aged man with Graves disease. The V gene is TRBV4-1, the J gene TRBJ2-4; 15 bases map to TRBD2. CDR3 amino acids: CASSPGLAGGVTKNIQYF. CDR3 DNA sequence: TGCGCCAGCAGCCCGGGACTAGCGGGAGGCGTGACTAAAAACATTCAGTACTTC.